This entry concerns a single T cell receptor beta chain. What it binds is unknown. This CDR3 has 20 residues. Germline trimming cut 4 bases from V and 5 bases from J; bases unmatched to any gene: 22. Germline V CDR1 and CDR2: MGHRA, YSYEKL. The PCR ran on 60 Vbeta and 13 Jbeta primers. Study processing details: Roughly 11 million shared chains were among the 60 million to 80 million unique TCR beta chains that a later analysis counted. Repertoires were generated with immunoSEQ multiplex PCR, while TCRdb's copy carries only in-frame clones and drops some. V and J calls and clone size are given by that table; D and trimming were obtained from the DNA. The profile shows 150,000 to 200,000 clones, over 75% of them singletons. The entry originates in a study of cytomegalovirus exposure and HLA in healthy donors. Study background: Around 85 million unique TCR sequences came from HLA-typed donors in an early release.

Study findings and constraints: Accurate HLA-A and HLA-B prediction from TCR beta sequences was reported for most subjects. V segments that were indistinguishable, TRBV6-2 and TRBV6-3 among them, were omitted from analysis.

This TCR was sampled from a man between 18 and 35 years old in good health and CMV-seronegative. The sequencing input was PBMCs. The chain links TRBV4-1 to TRBJ1-5; TRBD1 aligns across 8 bases. As DNA, the CDR3 is TGCGCCAGCAGCCTATCGACTAAACCGGGACAGGTCGCTTATTATCAGCCCCAGCATTTT. Its translation: CASSLSTKPGQVAYYQPQHF.